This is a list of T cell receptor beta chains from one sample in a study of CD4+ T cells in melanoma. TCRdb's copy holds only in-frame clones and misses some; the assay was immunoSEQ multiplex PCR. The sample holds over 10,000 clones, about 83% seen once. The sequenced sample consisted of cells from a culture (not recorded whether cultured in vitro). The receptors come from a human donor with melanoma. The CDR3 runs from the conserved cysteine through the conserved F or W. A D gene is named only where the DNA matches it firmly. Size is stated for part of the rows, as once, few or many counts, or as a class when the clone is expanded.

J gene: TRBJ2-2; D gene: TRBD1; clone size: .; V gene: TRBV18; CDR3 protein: CASSPLSGTGNTGELFF; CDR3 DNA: TGTGCCAGCTCACCATTGTCCGGGACAGGCAACACCGGGGAGCTGTTTTTT
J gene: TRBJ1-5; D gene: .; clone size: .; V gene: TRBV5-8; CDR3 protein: CASSTRGRGVTQPQHF; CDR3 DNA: TGTGCCAGCAGCACCCGAGGGAGGGGGGTGACTCAGCCCCAGCATTTT
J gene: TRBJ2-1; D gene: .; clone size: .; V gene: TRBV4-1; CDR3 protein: CASASGSSGNEQFF; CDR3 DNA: TGCGCCAGCGCAAGTGGGTCCAGCGGGAATGAGCAGTTCTTC
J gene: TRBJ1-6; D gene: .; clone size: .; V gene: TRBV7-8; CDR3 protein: CASSLGSGFYNSPLHF; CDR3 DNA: TGTGCCAGCAGCTTAGGATCGGGTTTCTATAATTCACCCCTCCACTTT
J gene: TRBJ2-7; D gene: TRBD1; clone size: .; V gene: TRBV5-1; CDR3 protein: CASSRGGQGTSYEQYF; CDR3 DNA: TGCGCCAGCAGCAGGGGGGGACAGGGGACTTCCTACGAGCAGTACTTC
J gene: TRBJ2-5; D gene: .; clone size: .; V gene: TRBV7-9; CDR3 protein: CASSLNNPAETQYF; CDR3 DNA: TGTGCCAGCAGCTTAAATAACCCGGCAGAGACCCAGTACTTC
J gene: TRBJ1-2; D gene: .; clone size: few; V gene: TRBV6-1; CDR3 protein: CASSERGSKRGYTF; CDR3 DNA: TGTGCCAGCAGTGAAAGGGGCAGTAAAAGGGGCTACACCTTC
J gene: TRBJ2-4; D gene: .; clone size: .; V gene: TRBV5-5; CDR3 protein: CASSPFLQGSPRAKNIQYF; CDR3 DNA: TGTGCCAGCAGCCCCTTCCTCCAAGGGAGTCCGCGAGCCAAAAACATTCAGTACTTC
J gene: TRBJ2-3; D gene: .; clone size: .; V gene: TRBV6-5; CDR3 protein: CASRGWNTDTQYF; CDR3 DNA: TGTGCCAGCAGGGGGTGGAACACAGATACGCAGTATTTT
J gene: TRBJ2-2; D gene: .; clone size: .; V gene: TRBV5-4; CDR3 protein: CASSPRTGTGELFF; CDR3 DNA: TGTGCCAGCAGCCCGAGGACGGGGACCGGGGAGCTGTTTTTT
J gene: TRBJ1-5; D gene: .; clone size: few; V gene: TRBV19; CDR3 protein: CASSIKETLSRHF; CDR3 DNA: TGTGCCAGTAGTATTAAAGAAACCTTATCTCGGCATTTT
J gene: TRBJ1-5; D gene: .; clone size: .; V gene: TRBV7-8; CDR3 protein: CASSFRRGTRGPQHF; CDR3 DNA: TGTGCCAGCAGCTTCCGACGAGGGACGCGGGGGCCCCAGCATTTT
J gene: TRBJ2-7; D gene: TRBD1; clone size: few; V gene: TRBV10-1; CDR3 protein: CANAGGTGDAGEQYF; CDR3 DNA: TGCGCCAACGCCGGTGGGACAGGAGATGCTGGCGAGCAGTACTTC
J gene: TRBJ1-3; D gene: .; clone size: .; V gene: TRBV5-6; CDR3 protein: CASSAGMLSSGNTIYF; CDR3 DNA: TGTGCCAGCAGCGCGGGGATGCTAAGCTCTGGAAACACCATATATTTT
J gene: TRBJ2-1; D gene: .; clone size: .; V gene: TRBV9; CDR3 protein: CASSVATGGQTHYNEQFF; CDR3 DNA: TGTGCCAGCAGCGTAGCTACGGGGGGACAGACACACTACAATGAGCAGTTCTTC
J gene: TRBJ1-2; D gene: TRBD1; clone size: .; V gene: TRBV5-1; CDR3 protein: CASANQPGQGSGGYTF; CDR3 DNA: TGCGCCAGCGCCAATCAACCCGGACAGGGGTCGGGCGGCTACACCTTC
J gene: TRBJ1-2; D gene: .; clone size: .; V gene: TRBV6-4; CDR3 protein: CASSWVWGSGYTF; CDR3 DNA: TGTGCCAGCAGTTGGGTTTGGGGCAGTGGCTACACCTTC
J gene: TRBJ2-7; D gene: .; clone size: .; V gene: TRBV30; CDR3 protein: CAWSPQDGYEQYF; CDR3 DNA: TGTGCCTGGAGTCCTCAGGACGGATACGAGCAGTACTTC
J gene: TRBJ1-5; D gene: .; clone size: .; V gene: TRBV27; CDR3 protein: CASSTHLWHQPQHF; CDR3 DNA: TGTGCCAGCAGTACACACCTCTGGCATCAGCCCCAGCATTTT
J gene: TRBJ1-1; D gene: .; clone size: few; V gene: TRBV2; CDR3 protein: CASRGKTEAFF; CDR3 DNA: TGTGCCAGCAGAGGTAAAACTGAAGCTTTCTTT
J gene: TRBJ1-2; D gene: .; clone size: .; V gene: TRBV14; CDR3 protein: CASSQDGRNNGYTF; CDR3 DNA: TGTGCCAGCAGCCAAGACGGCAGAAATAATGGCTACACCTTC
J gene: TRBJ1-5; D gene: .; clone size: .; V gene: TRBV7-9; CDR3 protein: CASSLGDQPQHF; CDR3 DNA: TGTGCCAGCAGCTTAGGCGATCAGCCCCAGCATTTT
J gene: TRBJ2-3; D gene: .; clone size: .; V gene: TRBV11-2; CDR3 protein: CASSLDAGIDTQYF; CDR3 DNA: TGTGCCAGCAGCTTAGACGCGGGGATAGATACGCAGTATTTT
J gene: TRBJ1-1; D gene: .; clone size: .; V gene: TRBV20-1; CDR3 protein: CSANGNTEAFF; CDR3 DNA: TGCAGTGCTAACGGGAACACTGAAGCTTTCTTT